This is a list of T cell receptor beta chains from one sample in a study of T cells in Graves' hyperthyroidism and ophthalmopathy. TCRdb re-called the multiplex PCR reads with MiXCR, one entry per CDR3 protein. This table holds hundreds of thousands of distinct CDR3 sequences, approximately 17% found once. Sequencing input: blood. Receptors originate from a woman aged 18-35 years with Graves' ophthalmopathy. The CDR3 runs from the conserved cysteine through the conserved F or W. The order of the fields is clone size, D gene, V gene, J gene, CDR3 DNA, CDR3 protein. A D gene is named only where the DNA matches it firmly. Clone size appears in some rows only: once, few, many, or a class for an expanded clone.

clone_size: -; d_call: -; v_call: TRBV11-3; j_call: TRBJ2-1; cdr3_nt: TGTGCCAGCAGCCTGTCTTGGGGGCCCACCTACAATGAGCAGTTCTTC; cdr3_aa: CASSLSWGPTYNEQFF
clone_size: once; d_call: -; v_call: TRBV5-6; j_call: TRBJ1-2; cdr3_nt: TGTGCCAGCAGCTTGTGGGCCGGGGGCAACTATGGCTACACCTTC; cdr3_aa: CASSLWAGGNYGYTF
clone_size: -; d_call: TRBD1; v_call: TRBV2; j_call: TRBJ2-2; cdr3_nt: TGTGCCAGCCTGGCAGGGGGCTCCCTCACCGGGGAGCTGTTTTTT; cdr3_aa: CASLAGGSLTGELFF
clone_size: many; d_call: TRBD2; v_call: TRBV18; j_call: TRBJ2-7; cdr3_nt: TGTGCCAGCTCAAAGAGCGGGGGCCGGAACTACGAGCAGTACTTC; cdr3_aa: CASSKSGGRNYEQYF
clone_size: -; d_call: TRBD2; v_call: TRBV7-3; j_call: TRBJ2-7; cdr3_nt: TGTGCCAGCAGCCCCCTCGGGGGTGGACTAGCGGCCTCCTACGAGCAGTACTTC; cdr3_aa: CASSPLGGGLAASYEQYF
clone_size: many; d_call: TRBD1; v_call: TRBV30; j_call: TRBJ1-1; cdr3_nt: TGTGCCTGGGCGACAGGGCGCCTGAACACTGAAGCTTTCTTT; cdr3_aa: CAWATGRLNTEAFF
clone_size: -; d_call: TRBD1; v_call: TRBV20-1; j_call: TRBJ1-1; cdr3_nt: TGCAGTGCAACAGGGGGCCACTATACGAACACTGAAGCTTTCTTT; cdr3_aa: CSATGGHYTNTEAFF
clone_size: few; d_call: TRBD2; v_call: TRBV18; j_call: TRBJ2-7; cdr3_nt: TGTGCCAGCTCACCTCCTAGCGGGGGGAGTTACGAGCAGTACTTC; cdr3_aa: CASSPPSGGSYEQYF
clone_size: -; d_call: -; v_call: TRBV3-1; j_call: TRBJ2-5; cdr3_nt: TGTGCCAGCAGCCCCTCCTACAGGCGCATAGAGACCCAGTACTTC; cdr3_aa: CASSPSYRRIETQYF
clone_size: many; d_call: -; v_call: TRBV28; j_call: TRBJ2-7; cdr3_nt: TGTGCCAGCAGGGTGCAGGGGTCCTCCTACGAGCAGTACTTC; cdr3_aa: CASRVQGSSYEQYF
clone_size: few; d_call: -; v_call: TRBV6-1; j_call: TRBJ2-6; cdr3_nt: TGTGCCAGCAGTGAATTCCCCCCCGGGACGTCCTCTGGGGCCAACGTCCTGACTTTC; cdr3_aa: CASSEFPPGTSSGANVLTF
clone_size: -; d_call: -; v_call: TRBV28; j_call: TRBJ2-4; cdr3_nt: TGTGCCAGCAACCGGGGCCACAAAAACATTCAGTACTTC; cdr3_aa: CASNRGHKNIQYF
clone_size: -; d_call: -; v_call: TRBV4-3; j_call: TRBJ2-1; cdr3_nt: TGCGCCAGCAGCCAAGATCCGGTCTACAATGAGCAGTTCTTC; cdr3_aa: CASSQDPVYNEQFF
clone_size: -; d_call: -; v_call: TRBV12-5; j_call: TRBJ2-5; cdr3_nt: TGTGCTAGTGGTTTGGGCTCGGAGACGGAGACCCAGTACTTC; cdr3_aa: CASGLGSETETQYF
clone_size: many; d_call: -; v_call: TRBV27; j_call: TRBJ2-3; cdr3_nt: TGTGCCAGCAGCCAGGGGGGATACACAGATACGCAGTATTTT; cdr3_aa: CASSQGGYTDTQYF
clone_size: few; d_call: -; v_call: TRBV5-1; j_call: TRBJ1-1; cdr3_nt: TGCGCCAGCAGCCCCTGGACGGACATGAACACTGAAGCTTTCTTT; cdr3_aa: CASSPWTDMNTEAFF
clone_size: few; d_call: TRBD2; v_call: TRBV20-1; j_call: TRBJ2-7; cdr3_nt: TGCAGTGCTACTAGCCCCGGGGGGACCTACGAGCAGTACTTC; cdr3_aa: CSATSPGGTYEQYF
clone_size: many; d_call: -; v_call: TRBV12-3/TRBV12-4; j_call: TRBJ1-1; cdr3_nt: TGTGCCAGCAGTTTAGGGGTCCAGCCCTCTGAAGCTTTCTTT; cdr3_aa: CASSLGVQPSEAFF
clone_size: -; d_call: TRBD2; v_call: TRBV28; j_call: TRBJ2-4; cdr3_nt: TGTGCCAGCAGCGTAGCGGGGGGAAAGGGTAAAAACATTCAGTACTTC; cdr3_aa: CASSVAGGKGKNIQYF
clone_size: -; d_call: TRBD1; v_call: TRBV9; j_call: TRBJ1-1; cdr3_nt: TGTGCCAGCAGCGTAGAGGACAGGGCCTCTGAGGCTTTCTTT; cdr3_aa: CASSVEDRASEAFF
clone_size: -; d_call: -; v_call: TRBV12-3/TRBV12-4; j_call: TRBJ2-2; cdr3_nt: TGTGCCAGCAGTTCCATGGACACCTCGAACACCGGGGAGCTGTTTTTT; cdr3_aa: CASSSMDTSNTGELFF
clone_size: many; d_call: -; v_call: TRBV20-1; j_call: TRBJ1-1; cdr3_nt: TGCAGTGCGCGGGACATTAGGAACACTGAAGCTTTCTTT; cdr3_aa: CSARDIRNTEAFF
clone_size: many; d_call: TRBD1; v_call: TRBV6-1; j_call: TRBJ1-1; cdr3_nt: TGTGCCAGCAGGAACAGGGGGCGCGGGACTGAAGCTTTCTTT; cdr3_aa: CASRNRGRGTEAFF
clone_size: few; d_call: -; v_call: TRBV5-8; j_call: TRBJ2-5; cdr3_nt: TGTGCCAGCAGCTTCAAGCTTGGGGGCGTCGGAGGGACCCAGTACTTC; cdr3_aa: CASSFKLGGVGGTQYF
clone_size: -; d_call: TRBD2; v_call: TRBV9; j_call: TRBJ2-3; cdr3_nt: TGTGCCAGCAGCGTAGCGGCGGGAGGACTCCTTTATACGCAGTATTTT; cdr3_aa: CASSVAAGGLLYTQYF
clone_size: many; d_call: -; v_call: TRBV20-1; j_call: TRBJ1-1; cdr3_nt: TGCAGTGCTAGAGAAAACGGTGAAGCTTTCTTT; cdr3_aa: CSARENGEAFF
clone_size: many; d_call: TRBD2; v_call: TRBV7-6; j_call: TRBJ2-1; cdr3_nt: TGTGCCAGCAGCCGACGACTCGGGCTAGCGGGGGACAATGAGCAGTTCTTC; cdr3_aa: CASSRRLGLAGDNEQFF
clone_size: many; d_call: -; v_call: TRBV27; j_call: TRBJ2-1; cdr3_nt: TGTGCCAGCAGTTTAGGCAGGAGCTCCTACAATGAGCAGTTCTTC; cdr3_aa: CASSLGRSSYNEQFF
clone_size: once; d_call: TRBD1; v_call: TRBV20-1; j_call: TRBJ1-2; cdr3_nt: TGCAGTGCCATTGGACAGGGGGCGGACTATGGCTACACCTTC; cdr3_aa: CSAIGQGADYGYTF
clone_size: few; d_call: TRBD1; v_call: TRBV6-1; j_call: TRBJ1-3; cdr3_nt: TGTGCCAGCAGTCGAACGACCGGGACAGTAAACACCATATATTTT; cdr3_aa: CASSRTTGTVNTIYF
clone_size: many; d_call: -; v_call: TRBV3-1; j_call: TRBJ2-1; cdr3_nt: TGTGCCAGCAGCCAAGATCCTGAGGGACTCACGGAGCAGTTCTTC; cdr3_aa: CASSQDPEGLTEQFF
clone_size: -; d_call: TRBD2; v_call: TRBV24-1; j_call: TRBJ2-2; cdr3_nt: TGTGCCACCAGTGATTCGAGCGGGAGGGGCACCGGGGAGCTGTTTTTT; cdr3_aa: CATSDSSGRGTGELFF
clone_size: -; d_call: TRBD2; v_call: TRBV11-2; j_call: TRBJ2-1; cdr3_nt: TGTGCCAGCAGCAAAACGGGAGGGGTGCTGAATGAGCAGTTCTTC; cdr3_aa: CASSKTGGVLNEQFF
clone_size: -; d_call: -; v_call: TRBV3-1; j_call: TRBJ2-6; cdr3_nt: TGTGCCAGCAGCCAAGATCAATGGGGCTCTGGGGCCAACGTCCTGACTTTC; cdr3_aa: CASSQDQWGSGANVLTF
clone_size: -; d_call: TRBD1; v_call: TRBV2; j_call: TRBJ2-7; cdr3_nt: TGTGCCAGCAGCCCGGACAGGGGGTCGGGGGAGCAGTACTTC; cdr3_aa: CASSPDRGSGEQYF
clone_size: -; d_call: -; v_call: TRBV19; j_call: TRBJ1-6; cdr3_nt: TGTGCCAGTAGTATCGGGGTAGACTATAATTCACCCCTCCACTTT; cdr3_aa: CASSIGVDYNSPLHF
clone_size: many; d_call: TRBD1; v_call: TRBV19; j_call: TRBJ2-7; cdr3_nt: TGTGCCAGTAGTCGGACAGGGAGGACCTACGAGCAGTACTTC; cdr3_aa: CASSRTGRTYEQYF
clone_size: many; d_call: -; v_call: TRBV6-6; j_call: TRBJ1-1; cdr3_nt: TGTGCCAGCAGTTACCGGGGGAGGGACACTGAAGCTTTCTTT; cdr3_aa: CASSYRGRDTEAFF
clone_size: many; d_call: -; v_call: TRBV29-1; j_call: TRBJ1-1; cdr3_nt: TGCAGCGTTGAAGATGTGGACGACTTCTGGGAGACTGAAGCTTTCTTT; cdr3_aa: CSVEDVDDFWETEAFF
clone_size: few; d_call: -; v_call: TRBV6-1; j_call: TRBJ1-5; cdr3_nt: TGTGCCAGCAGTGAAGGAGTTCAGGGTCGGAGAGTGGGGATTTATCAGCCCCAGCATTTT; cdr3_aa: CASSEGVQGRRVGIYQPQHF
clone_size: many; d_call: TRBD1; v_call: TRBV30; j_call: TRBJ2-7; cdr3_nt: TGTGCCTGGACGACAGGGGTTCGTTACGAGCAGTACTTC; cdr3_aa: CAWTTGVRYEQYF
clone_size: many; d_call: -; v_call: TRBV30; j_call: TRBJ1-1; cdr3_nt: TGTGCCTGGAGCGGGGCGGATGAAGCTTTCTTT; cdr3_aa: CAWSGADEAFF
clone_size: -; d_call: -; v_call: TRBV6-1; j_call: TRBJ2-2; cdr3_nt: TGTGCCAGCAGTGACCGCAGATTCACCGGGGAGCTGTTTTTT; cdr3_aa: CASSDRRFTGELFF
clone_size: many; d_call: -; v_call: TRBV7-9; j_call: TRBJ2-7; cdr3_nt: TGTGCCAGCAGCTCTCCCTGGTCCTACGAGCAGTACTTC; cdr3_aa: CASSSPWSYEQYF
clone_size: many; d_call: TRBD2; v_call: TRBV29-1; j_call: TRBJ2-7; cdr3_nt: TGCAGCGTTGAAGATCGGGGGGGAACCGACTACGAGCAGTACTTC; cdr3_aa: CSVEDRGGTDYEQYF
clone_size: -; d_call: TRBD1; v_call: TRBV2; j_call: TRBJ1-2; cdr3_nt: TGTGCCAGCAGTGAGGCAGGGGGCGGCTACACCTTC; cdr3_aa: CASSEAGGGYTF
clone_size: -; d_call: TRBD2; v_call: TRBV29-1; j_call: TRBJ2-1; cdr3_nt: TGCAGCGGGGTAGGACTAGCGGGAGGGCCGCTCAATGAGCAGTTCTTC; cdr3_aa: CSGVGLAGGPLNEQFF
clone_size: -; d_call: TRBD2; v_call: TRBV20-1; j_call: TRBJ2-1; cdr3_nt: TGCAGTGCTAGTCCTAGCGGGGGCTGGGATGAGCAGTTCTTC; cdr3_aa: CSASPSGGWDEQFF
clone_size: -; d_call: -; v_call: TRBV6-2/TRBV6-3; j_call: TRBJ1-3; cdr3_nt: TGTGCCAGCGGTTCCCCGAGCTCTGGAAACACCATATATTTT; cdr3_aa: CASGSPSSGNTIYF